The clone carrying this TCR beta chain was counted many times. Its antigen is as yet unknown. These data come from a study of T cells in Graves' hyperthyroidism and ophthalmopathy. Turning to the study itself: Upon initial diagnosis and before any treatment, peripheral blood was collected.

Study-level points and caveats: Researchers found most expanded thyroid clonotypes above 0.001 in blood as well.

Researchers amplified the TCR beta CDR3 regions from RNA transcripts. The HTBI set primed first-round TCR CDR3 RT-PCR. MiXCR, run by TCRdb on the multiplex PCR reads, gives a single entry per CDR3 protein. The repertoire holds under 200,000 distinct CDR3 sequences, with around 8.9% as singletons. V lost 3 bases, J lost 3 bases, and 3 bases stayed unmatched. The CDR3 covers 14 residues. CDR1 and CDR2 (germline): MGHRA, YSYEKL. The sample, blood from the first hyperthyroidism diagnosis, precedes any ophthalmopathy symptoms. The V gene is TRBV4-1, the J gene TRBJ1-1, with 8 bases identical to TRBD1. The sequence derives from a woman aged 18-29 years with Graves' hyperthyroidism that later progressed to Graves' ophthalmopathy. Source material: blood. The CDR3 nucleotides read TGCGCCAGCAGCCAGGGACAGGCGTACACTGAAGCTTTCTTT. This gives the protein CASSQGQAYTEAFF.